The 32 T cell receptor beta chains given below trace back to one sample, sequenced in a study of T cell responses to AZD1222 COVID-19 vaccine (dated by TCRdb to about 2021). Libraries were made using the immunoSEQ multiplex PCR assay. TCRdb provides this immuneACCESS table in a form limited to in-frame rearrangements. Some clones are lacking; in checked studies, under half of them reflect an unresolved V gene, and why the rest are absent is not known. For this sample the table gives 140,000 to 150,000 clones, of which around 90% were detected only once. The top ten clones comprise approximately 4% of the sample. The sample's time point label, in plain terms: about 28 days (+/-7) after the second vaccine dose. The sample here was peripheral blood, taken 28 days after the second AZD1222 dose. These receptors came from an adult who received the AZD1222 COVID-19 vaccine.

The chain links TRBV14 to TRBJ2-3; D unresolved. V was shortened by 3 bases and J by 2 bases, with 6 bases between the two germline ends. Germline CDR1 and CDR2: SGHDN and FVKESK. The CDR3 loop spans 13 amino acids. Here the CDR3 reads CASSHSTTDTQYF. The CDR3 DNA sequence: TGTGCCAGCAGCCACTCAACCACAGATACGCAGTATTTT.

V usage is TRBV5-4 and J usage is TRBJ2-2, with 13 bases identical to TRBD2. The CDR3 runs 16 residues. CDR1 is SGHNT and CDR2 is YYREEE in the germline V gene (reference sequence). V shed 0 bases, J shed 4 bases, and the junction held 0 bases outside the gene matches. The CDR3, as DNA: TGTGCCAGCAGCTTGGGACTAGCGGGGGGCACCGGGGAGCTGTTTTTT. Amino acid sequence: CASSLGLAGGTGELFF.

This chain connects TRBV15 to TRBJ1-1, with TRBD1 as a possible D gene (6 bases). CDR3 length: 13 amino acids. Germline CDR1 LNHNV, CDR2 YYDKDF (reference sequence). Trimming took 5 bases from V and 11 from J, leaving 18 bases between them. The CDR3, as DNA: TGTGCCACCAGCCCAGCGGTCAGGGGAGGTGCTTTCTTT. It codes for CATSPAVRGGAFF.

The chain employs TRBV28 and TRBJ1-5; D ambiguous. Deletions cut 6 bases from V and 1 base from J, with 7 bases between. In germline, CDR1 is MDHEN, CDR2 SYDVKM. This CDR3 has 13 residues. CDR3 sequence (DNA): TGTGCCAGCAGGGAGGACAGCAATCAGCCCCAGCATTTT. Protein product: CASREDSNQPQHF. The full variable domain, with the rest looked up from reference TRBV28 and TRBJ1-5, is DVKVTQSSRYLVKRTGEKVFLECVQDMDHENMFWYRQDPGLGLRLIYFSYDVKMKEKGDIPEGYSVSREKKERFSLILESASTNQTSMYLCASREDSNQPQHFGDGTRLSIL.

The CDR3 region is CASSAGQGLAYEQYF. CDR3 nucleotides: TGTGCCAGCAGCGCGGGGCAGGGGTTGGCTTACGAGCAGTACTTC. The V call is TRBV9, the J call TRBJ2-7; D possibly corresponds to TRBD1 (6 bases). The germline CDR1 and CDR2 sequences are SGDLS and YYNGEE. CDR3 size: 15 residues. Trimming shortened V by 3 bases and J by 4 bases, and 17 bases separated the two germline ends.

This chain connects TRBV5-1 to TRBJ2-3; perhaps TRBD2 as D (6 bases). V lost 5 bases to trimming and J lost 6 bases, with 16 bases between them. The CDR3 runs to 14 residues. Germline loops: CDR1 SGHRS, CDR2 YFSETQ. The DNA of the CDR3 is TGCGCCAGCAGTTGGTTGCGGGACGAGGATACGCAGTATTTT. Residues: CASSWLRDEDTQYF.

This clone was counted only a few times. The CDR3 DNA reads TGTGCCAGCAGCCGAACAGGCCTCAATTCACCCCTCCACTTT. Protein: CASSRTGLNSPLHF. The chain couples TRBV3-1 (or the pseudogene TRBV3-2) to TRBJ1-6; TRBD1 might be the D (5 bases). This CDR3 comprises 14 residues. Germline loops: CDR1 LGHDT, CDR2 YNNKEL (reference sequence). Trimming pared 4 bases from V and 7 bases from J, leaving 11 bases between.

This sequence joins TRBV4-2 and TRBJ2-3; TRBD2 matches 8 bases. The CDR3 runs to 16 residues. With V trimmed by 0 bases and J by 2 bases, 4 bases remained unmatched. Germline V lookup: CDR1 LGHNA, CDR2 YNFKEQ. CDR3 protein: CASSQEPAGVTDTQYF. The DNA of the CDR3 is TGTGCCAGCAGCCAAGAGCCAGCGGGAGTCACAGATACGCAGTATTTT.

The V call is TRBV7-2, the J call TRBJ2-6; no definite D call. V was clipped by 5 bases and J by 1 base, with 3 bases between them. CDR1 and CDR2 (germline): SGHTA, FQGNSA. This CDR3 contains 13 residues. The CDR3 is CASSPSGANVLTF. The CDR3 DNA reads TGTGCCAGCAGCCCATCTGGGGCCAACGTCCTGACTTTC.

V and J are TRBV7-2 and TRBJ2-7, with a tentative D call TRBD1 (5 bases). Between the trimmed V and J ends, which lost 5 bases and 3 bases, there was a span of 17 bases. The germline gives CDR1 SGHTA, CDR2 FQGNSA. This CDR3 region has 15 residues. The CDR3 DNA reads as TGTGCCAGCAGCCTGAGTCCAGGGCAGAACTACGAGCAGTACTTC. It codes for CASSLSPGQNYEQYF. Looking up the rest from reference TRBV7-2 and TRBJ2-7 gives the full variable domain: GAGVSQSPSNKVTEKGKDVELRCDPISGHTALYWYRQSLGQGLEFLIYFQGNSAPDKSGLPSDRFSAERTGGSVSTLTIQRTQQEDSAVYLCASSLSPGQNYEQYFGPGTRLTVT.

The V call is TRBV19, the J call TRBJ1-5; 8 bases line up with TRBD1. This CDR3 spans 13 amino acids. Germline CDR1 and CDR2: LNHDA and SQIVND (reference sequence). Trimming took 7 bases from V and 5 from J; bases not matched to a gene: 4. The CDR3 loop is CASTQGADQPQHF. Written as DNA, the CDR3 is TGTGCCAGTACTCAGGGGGCCGATCAGCCCCAGCATTTT.

This clone was picked up one time. V and J are TRBV5-1 and TRBJ2-1; no clear D gene. This CDR3 has 13 amino acids. The V gene's germline CDR1 is SGHRS and CDR2 YFSETQ. Trimming pared 3 bases from V and 4 bases from J, leaving 8 bases between. The CDR3 DNA reads as TGCGCCAGCAGCTCGCTAAGATACAATGAGCAGTTCTTC. It codes for CASSSLRYNEQFF.

Of note for this clone: This specimen includes other DNA sequences encoding the same CDR3. The chain carries TRBV7-3 and TRBJ2-7; D may be TRBD1 or TRBD2 (6 bases each). V dropped 2 bases and J dropped 5 bases, with 13 bases sitting between them. Germline CDR1 reads SGHTA; CDR2 reads FQGTGA. The CDR3 runs to 14 residues. The CDR3 nucleotides are TGTGCCAGCAGCTTAGGCCCTGGGGGGCACGAGCAGTACTTC. Translating gives CASSLGPGGHEQYF.

The V gene is TRBV30, the J gene TRBJ2-2; TRBD1 matches at 9 bases. V trimming: 5 bases; J trimming: 1 base; junction bases outside the gene matches: 8. Germline V gene data show CDR1 as GTSNPN and CDR2 as SVGIG (reference sequence). The CDR3 runs 16 residues. This chain's CDR3 is CAWFYRGHQNTGELFF. CDR3 bases: TGTGCCTGGTTCTACAGGGGGCACCAGAACACCGGGGAGCTGTTTTTT.

J is TRBJ1-4 and V is TRBV19; unclear D gene. CDR1 LNHDA and CDR2 SQIVND come from the germline V gene (reference sequence). There are 13 residues in the CDR3. V dropped 6 bases and J dropped 4 bases, with 9 bases sitting between them. The CDR3 DNA reads TGTGCCAGTAGGGTCAGCCTTAATGAAAAACTGTTTTTT. It translates to CASRVSLNEKLFF.

The genes are TRBV19 and TRBJ1-2; D ambiguous. This CDR3 is 14 amino acids long. Germline V gives CDR1 LNHDA, CDR2 SQIVND (reference sequence). V was cut by 3 bases and J by 0 bases, with 8 bases left in between. The CDR3 DNA follows: TGTGCCAGTAGTATTGCGACTGCTAACTATGGCTACACCTTC. Translated: CASSIATANYGYTF. Together with reference TRBV19 and TRBJ1-2, the CDR3 gives the full variable domain: DGGITQSPKYLFRKEGQNVTLSCEQNLNHDAMYWYRQDPGQGLRLIYYSQIVNDFQKGDIAEGYSVSREKKESFPLTVTSAQKNPTAFYLCASSIATANYGYTFGSGTRLTVV.

The chain uses TRBV20-1 and TRBJ1-5; D not certain. Trimming removed 3 bases from V and 0 bases from J, with 6 bases in between. The CDR3 is made up of 13 amino acids. Germline V lookup: CDR1 DFQATT, CDR2 SNEGSKA (reference sequence). CDR3 in amino acids: CSASSDSNQPQHF. As DNA, the CDR3 is TGCAGTGCTAGTTCGGATAGCAATCAGCCCCAGCATTTT.

This chain's CDR3 is CATFSGSYNEQFF. Written as DNA, the CDR3 is TGTGCCACATTTAGCGGGTCCTACAATGAGCAGTTCTTC. The chain combines TRBV7-9 with TRBJ2-1, with TRBD2 matching 7 bases. This CDR3 contains 13 residues. V lost 10 bases and J lost 1; bases outside the gene matches: 4. Germline CDR1 reads SEHNR; CDR2 reads FQNEAQ (reference sequence).

The gene calls are TRBV24-1 and TRBJ2-1; TRBD2 might be the D (5 bases). Per germline, CDR1 KGHDR and CDR2 SFDVKD. The CDR3 is 15 residues long. V was pared by 0 bases and J by 8 bases, with 13 bases between. This CDR3 is CATSDLLAAGHEQFF. CDR3 coding DNA: TGTGCCACCAGTGATTTGTTGGCGGCGGGTCATGAGCAGTTCTTC.

The chain is built from TRBV7-3 and TRBJ1-6, with no clear D. Germline CDR1 SGHTA, CDR2 FQGTGA. Trimming removed 2 bases at V and 9 bases at J, with 11 bases between. There are 14 residues in the CDR3. This CDR3 reads CASSLGGSSSPLHF. The CDR3 coding sequence is TGTGCCAGCAGCTTAGGAGGGTCTAGTTCACCCCTCCACTTT.

V is TRBV5-5 and J is TRBJ2-1; 8 bases line up with TRBD1. Trimming took 7 bases from V and 14 from J; bases not matched to a gene: 17. The CDR3 loop spans 14 amino acids. The germline gives CDR1 SGHKS, CDR2 YYEKEE (reference sequence). CDR3: CASVTGQGWNREFF. The CDR3 nucleotides are TGTGCCAGCGTAACTGGACAGGGTTGGAACAGGGAGTTCTTC.

The chain uses TRBV18 and TRBJ1-2; 8 bases are a match to TRBD1. The CDR3 sequence is 18 residues long. Per germline, CDR1 KGHSH and CDR2 LQKENI. The ends lost 2 bases at V and 4 bases at J; junction bases unmatched: 15. CDR3 protein: CASSPGHRGQASSYGYTF. CDR3 bases: TGTGCCAGCTCACCAGGCCACAGGGGACAGGCGTCTAGCTATGGCTACACCTTC.

The chain carries TRBV19 and TRBJ2-5; a weak D match, TRBD1 (6 bases). Trimming cost V 5 bases and J 3 bases, with 10 bases left between them. Looked up from germline, CDR1 is LNHDA and CDR2 is SQIVND (reference sequence). The CDR3 extends over 13 amino acids. CDR3 bases: TGTGCCAGTAGTCGTCGGACAGAAGAGACCCAGTACTTC. Protein sequence: CASSRRTEETQYF.

Remarks on this clone: The sample carries other DNA sequences with the same CDR3. The chain is built from TRBV9 and TRBJ2-3; D could derive from TRBD1 or TRBD2 (5 bases each). Germline V gene sequence: CDR1 SGDLS, CDR2 YYNGEE. V lost 0 bases to trimming and J lost 6 bases, with 8 bases between them. This CDR3 contains 13 residues. For the CDR3, the DNA is TGTGCCAGCAGCGTAGGGGGGACGGATACGCAGTATTTT. This codes for CASSVGGTDTQYF.

The chain uses TRBV9 and TRBJ2-3, with D maybe TRBD1 (5 bases). Between the trimmed V and J ends, which lost 4 bases and 6 bases, there was a span of 15 bases. The CDR3 spans 14 residues. Germline V gene sequence: CDR1 SGDLS, CDR2 YYNGEE. The CDR3 DNA reads TGTGCCAGCAGCCCGATTGGGGCGTCGGATACGCAGTATTTT. Protein sequence: CASSPIGASDTQYF. The variable domain in full, completed from reference TRBV9 and TRBJ2-3, reads DSGVTQTPKHLITATGQRVTLRCSPRSGDLSVYWYQQSLDQGLQFLIQYYNGEERAKGNILERFSAQQFPDLHSELNLSSLELGDSALYFCASSPIGASDTQYFGPGTRLTVL.

V and J are TRBV6-1 and TRBJ2-7, with D perhaps being TRBD1 or TRBD2 (5 bases each). The CDR3 has 16 amino acids. Germline loops: CDR1 MNHNS, CDR2 SASEGT. V was cut by 2 bases and J by 1 base, with 15 bases left in between. The CDR3 here is CASSETMRGGSYEQYF. CDR3 nucleotides: TGTGCCAGCAGTGAAACGATGAGGGGTGGGTCCTACGAGCAGTACTTC.

The sample holds one count of this clone. This chain links TRBV7-9 with TRBJ1-2, with 8 bases identical to TRBD1. V lost 0 bases, J lost 4 bases, and 4 bases stayed unmatched. Germline assignment: CDR1 SEHNR and CDR2 FQNEAQ (reference sequence). The CDR3 length is 15 residues. The CDR3 protein is CASSLAWTGPYGYTF. Here the CDR3 DNA reads TGTGCCAGCAGCTTAGCCTGGACAGGGCCCTATGGCTACACCTTC.

The chain carries TRBV9 and TRBJ1-5, with D unclear. CDR1 SGDLS and CDR2 YYNGEE come from the germline V gene. V dropped 3 bases and J dropped 2 bases, with 9 bases sitting between them. CDR3 size: 14 residues. The chain's CDR3 is CASSDDGRNQPQHF. CDR3 in DNA: TGTGCCAGCAGCGATGACGGACGCAATCAGCCCCAGCATTTT. The full variable domain, completed using reference TRBV9 and TRBJ1-5, is DSGVTQTPKHLITATGQRVTLRCSPRSGDLSVYWYQQSLDQGLQFLIQYYNGEERAKGNILERFSAQQFPDLHSELNLSSLELGDSALYFCASSDDGRNQPQHFGDGTRLSIL.

J is TRBJ2-2 and V is TRBV5-6; D may be TRBD1 (5 bases). This CDR3 has 16 amino acids. Germline V gene sequence: CDR1 SGHDT, CDR2 YYEEEE. V was trimmed by 0 bases and J by 5 bases, leaving 14 bases between them. The CDR3: CASSLAYRIKTGELFF. In DNA form, the CDR3 reads TGTGCCAGCAGCTTGGCCTACAGGATAAAGACCGGGGAGCTGTTTTTT.

This sequence joins TRBV28 and TRBJ1-4, with unresolved D. The V end was cut by 6 bases, the J end by 5 bases, with 13 bases between. The CDR3 extends over 14 amino acids. Germline lookup yields CDR1 MDHEN and CDR2 SYDVKM. The CDR3 DNA reads TGTGCCAGCAGCCCCGGGGATCGGAATGAAAAACTGTTTTTT. Amino acids: CASSPGDRNEKLFF.

The chain carries TRBV2 and TRBJ2-7, with D unresolved. The V end was cut by 6 bases, the J end by 2 bases, with 11 bases between. The germline CDR1 and CDR2 sequences are SNHLY and FYNNEI. The CDR3 spans 13 residues. CDR3 coding DNA: TGTGCCAGCAGCCTGGCGGATACCTACGAGCAGTACTTC. Protein sequence: CASSLADTYEQYF.

The chain links TRBV4-2 to TRBJ1-2, with D tentatively TRBD1 (5 bases). Germline V gene data show CDR1 as LGHNA and CDR2 as YNFKEQ. CDR3 length equals 16 residues. V was shortened by 0 bases and J by 0 bases, with 11 bases between the two germline ends. The CDR3 DNA reads as TGTGCCAGCAGCCAAGAGGCAGGGCTTACTAACTATGGCTACACCTTC. As protein: CASSQEAGLTNYGYTF.